This entry describes one T cell receptor (beta chain). The CDR3 extends over 14 amino acids. Trimming removed 6 bases at V and 2 bases at J, with 13 bases between. The germline V gene has CDR1 WSHSY and CDR2 SAAADI. The data are from a study of T cell responses to AZD1222 COVID-19 vaccine. Libraries were prepared by immunoSEQ multiplex PCR; TCRdb keeps only in-frame clonotypes and omits some of them. The data hold 90,000 to 150,000 clones, with 86% observed a single time. This sequence originates from an adult who received the AZD1222 COVID-19 vaccine. This specimen was peripheral blood, taken 28 days after the second AZD1222 dose. This chain links TRBV10-2 with TRBJ1-2; weak D call: TRBD1 (5 bases). In DNA, the CDR3 is TGCGCCAGCAGGGTGACCGGGACCAACTATGGCTACACCTTC. Translated: CASRVTGTNYGYTF.